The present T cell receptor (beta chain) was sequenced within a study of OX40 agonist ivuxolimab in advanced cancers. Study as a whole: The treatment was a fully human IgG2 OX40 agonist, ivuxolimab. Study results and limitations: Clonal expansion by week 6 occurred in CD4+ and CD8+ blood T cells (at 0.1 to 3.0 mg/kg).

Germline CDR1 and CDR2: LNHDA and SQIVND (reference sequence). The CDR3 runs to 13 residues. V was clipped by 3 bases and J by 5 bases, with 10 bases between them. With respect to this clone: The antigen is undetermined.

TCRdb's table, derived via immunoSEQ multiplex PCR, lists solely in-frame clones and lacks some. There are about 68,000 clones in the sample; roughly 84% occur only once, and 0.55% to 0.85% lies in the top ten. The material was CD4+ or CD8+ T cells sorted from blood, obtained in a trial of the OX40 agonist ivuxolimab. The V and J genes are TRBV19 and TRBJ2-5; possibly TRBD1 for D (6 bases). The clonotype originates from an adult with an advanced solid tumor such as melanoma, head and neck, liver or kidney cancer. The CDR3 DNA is TGTGCCAGTAGTATGTTGCAGGGGGAGACCCAGTACTTC. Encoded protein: CASSMLQGETQYF.